The 18 T cell receptor beta chains in this list originate from one sample, sequenced in a study of T cells in Graves' hyperthyroidism and ophthalmopathy. It was RNA transcripts that yielded the amplified TCR beta CDR3 regions. The TCR CDR3 first-round RT-PCR relied on the HTBI primer set. TCRdb reprocessed the multiplex PCR reads with MiXCR, giving one entry per CDR3 protein. Found here are approximately 300,000 distinct CDR3 sequences, about 17% of them singletons; the top ten hold about 51%. Specimen: blood. The receptors stem from a woman aged 55-75 years with Graves' ophthalmopathy.

The chain couples TRBV2 to TRBJ2-7, with TRBD1 identical over 10 bases. V was pared by 5 bases and J by 7 bases, with 8 bases of the junction left unmatched. The CDR3 is 14 residues long. In germline, CDR1 is SNHLY, CDR2 FYNNEI. Here the CDR3 DNA reads TGTGCCAGCAGTCTCGGACAGGGGGGGTTTGAGCAGTACTTC. Translated, it gives CASSLGQGGFEQYF. Complete variable domain (other parts from reference TRBV2 and TRBJ2-7): EPEVTQTPSHQVTQMGQEVILRCVPISNHLYFYWYRQILGQKVEFLVSFYNNEISEKSEIFDDQFSVERPDGSNFTLKIRSTKLEDSAMYFCASSLGQGGFEQYFGPGTRLTVT.

This clonotype was recorded many times. V and J are TRBV7-2 and TRBJ1-1; D may be TRBD1 (6 bases). CDR1 and CDR2 from the germline V gene are SGHTA and FQGNSA. This CDR3 has 14 residues. V dropped 5 bases and J dropped 4 bases, with 14 bases sitting between them. The CDR3 is CASSPLDSFTEAFF. The CDR3 nucleotides read TGTGCCAGCAGCCCATTGGACAGTTTCACTGAAGCTTTCTTT.

This clonotype was detected many times. The chain couples TRBV7-2 to TRBJ2-3; 7 bases agree with TRBD2. The CDR3 runs to 15 residues. The germline gives CDR1 SGHTA, CDR2 FQGNSA. Unmatched junction bases numbered 3, after V lost 2 bases and J lost 1 base. The CDR3 nucleotides read TGTGCCAGCAGCTTATCGGCGGGGGGCACAGATACGCAGTATTTT. Translation gives CASSLSAGGTDTQYF.

This clonotype was seen ten or more times. V gene TRBV4-3 combines with J gene TRBJ1-1; D not certain. CDR3 length: 17 amino acids. Trimming left V 3 bases short and J 0 bases short, with 17 bases between. CDR1 is LGHNA, CDR2 YSLEER, per germline. The CDR3 protein is CASSHLPELSLNTEAFF. The CDR3 bases are TGCGCCAGCAGCCATCTGCCAGAACTATCCCTGAACACTGAAGCTTTCTTT.

This clonotype was seen at least ten times. The genes are TRBV28 and TRBJ1-4, with 12 bases fitting TRBD1. V trimming: 5 bases; J trimming: 8 bases; junction bases outside the gene matches: 6. CDR1 and CDR2 from the germline V gene are MDHEN and SYDVKM. This CDR3 has 15 amino acids. CDR3 protein: CASSDRDRGHEKLFF. The CDR3 DNA is TGTGCCAGCAGTGACCGGGACAGGGGGCACGAAAAACTGTTTTTT.

This clonotype was observed at least ten times. The V call is TRBV28, the J call TRBJ2-5; TRBD1 agrees at 9 bases. Unmatched junction bases numbered 3, after V lost 3 bases and J lost 1 base. The germline CDR1 and CDR2 sequences are MDHEN and SYDVKM. There are 15 residues in the CDR3. CDR3 amino acids: CASSLPTGGQETQYF. The CDR3, as DNA: TGTGCCAGCAGTTTGCCGACAGGGGGCCAAGAGACCCAGTACTTC.

V usage is TRBV19 and J usage is TRBJ2-7; D is possibly TRBD2 (6 bases). Germline V gene data show CDR1 as LNHDA and CDR2 as SQIVND (reference sequence). V gave up 2 bases and J gave up 6 bases, with 23 bases separating them. CDR3 length equals 17 residues. CDR3: CASSISRTPGAVTEQYF. CDR3 DNA sequence: TGTGCCAGTAGTATATCCCGTACACCGGGAGCCGTCACCGAGCAGTACTTC. The full variable domain, completed using reference TRBV19 and TRBJ2-7, is DGGITQSPKYLFRKEGQNVTLSCEQNLNHDAMYWYRQDPGQGLRLIYYSQIVNDFQKGDIAEGYSVSREKKESFPLTVTSAQKNPTAFYLCASSISRTPGAVTEQYFGPGTRLTVT.

This clonotype was seen at least ten times. This chain uses TRBV30 with TRBJ2-7; D unresolved. Trimming left V 2 bases short and J 2 bases short, with 10 bases between. CDR3 size: 13 residues. Germline V CDR1 and CDR2: GTSNPN, SVGIG (reference sequence). DNA for the CDR3: TGTGCCTGGAGTTATGGCAGGACCTACGAGCAGTACTTC. Its translation is CAWSYGRTYEQYF.

This clonotype has ten or more counts. The gene calls are TRBV19 and TRBJ2-5; a possible D gene is TRBD2 (5 bases). This CDR3 is built from 15 residues. Trimming took off 2 bases at V and 8 bases at J, with 18 bases between the two ends. From germline, CDR1 is LNHDA and CDR2 SQIVND (reference sequence). The CDR3 DNA is TGTGCCAGTAGTATACTTGGTCACGACTCGGGAACCCAGTACTTC. Protein product: CASSILGHDSGTQYF.

CDR3 residues: CASSLIDNSPLHF. CDR3 sequence (DNA): TGTGCCAGCAGCTTAATCGATAATTCACCCCTCCACTTT. This chain links TRBV7-9 with TRBJ1-6; no clear D gene. Trimming pared 2 bases from V and 5 bases from J, leaving 4 bases between. The CDR3 totals 13 residues. CDR1 and CDR2 (germline): SEHNR, FQNEAQ (reference sequence).

This clonotype was picked up a small number of times. The V and J genes are TRBV28 and TRBJ1-4; weak D call: TRBD1 (5 bases). CDR1 is MDHEN, CDR2 SYDVKM, per germline. CDR3 size: 15 residues. V lost 6 bases and J lost 3, with 14 bases in between. The CDR3 loop reads CASRPGGFANEKLFF. The CDR3 DNA is TGTGCCAGCAGACCCGGGGGGTTTGCTAATGAAAAACTGTTTTTT. Drawing the rest from reference TRBV28 and TRBJ1-4, the complete variable domain is DVKVTQSSRYLVKRTGEKVFLECVQDMDHENMFWYRQDPGLGLRLIYFSYDVKMKEKGDIPEGYSVSREKKERFSLILESASTNQTSMYLCASRPGGFANEKLFFGSGTQLSVL.

On this clonotype: A single base separates this from a much larger clone, so it may be a read error. V usage is TRBV28 and J usage is TRBJ2-4, with a tentative D call TRBD1 (6 bases). CDR1 is MDHEN, CDR2 SYDVKM, per germline. V dropped 4 bases and J dropped 3 bases, with 13 bases sitting between them. The CDR3 covers 15 residues. DNA for the CDR3: TGTGCCAGCAGTTCAAGGGACATGTACAAAAACATTCAGTACTTC. As protein: CASSSRDMYKNIQYF.

The chain joins TRBV11-2 to TRBJ2-2; D call uncertain. CDR3 size: 13 residues. Germline V gives CDR1 SGHAT, CDR2 FQNNGV. Trimming pared 5 bases from V and 9 bases from J, leaving 13 bases between. The CDR3 here is CASSRHVERELFF. In DNA form, the CDR3 reads TGTGCCAGCAGCCGCCATGTGGAGAGGGAGCTGTTTTTT.

This clonotype was detected ten times or more. The chain recombines TRBV4-3 with TRBJ2-7; a possible D gene is TRBD1 (6 bases). Trimming left V 0 bases short and J 6 bases short, with 18 bases between. Germline V gene lookup returns CDR1 LGHNA and CDR2 YSLEER. The CDR3 spans 16 residues. In DNA form, the CDR3 reads TGCGCCAGCAGCCAAGAGGGGCGAGGGGGAGTCTCCGAGCAGTACTTC. It is translated as CASSQEGRGGVSEQYF.

V is TRBV12-3 or TRBV12-4 and J is TRBJ1-5; 9 bases agree with TRBD1. J lost 3 bases, V lost 5 bases, and 17 bases had no gene match. The CDR3 sequence is 19 residues long. CDR3: CASSLYSFPGQGYNQPQHF. As DNA, the CDR3 is TGTGCCAGCAGTCTCTACAGTTTCCCGGGACAGGGCTACAATCAGCCCCAGCATTTT.

This clonotype appeared a few times. The chain couples TRBV19 to TRBJ2-1; D ambiguous. The CDR3 length is 9 residues. Trimming pared 9 bases from V and 6 bases from J, leaving 3 bases between. CDR1 and CDR2 from the germline V gene are LNHDA and SQIVND (reference sequence). The CDR3 is CARVNEQFF. CDR3 in DNA: TGTGCCAGGGTCAATGAGCAGTTCTTC.

There are many counts of this clonotype. V gene TRBV20-1 combines with J gene TRBJ1-5, with 8 bases that match TRBD1. Germline lookup yields CDR1 DFQATT and CDR2 SNEGSKA (reference sequence). The CDR3 totals 14 residues. V shed 5 bases and J 7 bases; nucleotides not matched to a gene: 10. This CDR3 reads CSAWTGTSAQPQHF. The CDR3 DNA sequence: TGCAGTGCTTGGACAGGGACTTCGGCGCAGCCCCAGCATTTT.

This clonotype was seen repeatedly, ten times or more. This rearrangement joins TRBV6-2 or TRBV6-3 to TRBJ2-1; D possibly uses TRBD1 or TRBD2 (5 bases each). Germline CDR1 reads MNHEY; CDR2 reads SVGEGT. The ends were cut back, 0 bases at V and 6 bases at J, with 12 bases in the middle. The CDR3 is 15 amino acids. The CDR3 DNA follows: TGTGCCAGCAGTTACTCGAGGGGAAACGCCAATGAGCAGTTCTTC. Its translation is CASSYSRGNANEQFF.